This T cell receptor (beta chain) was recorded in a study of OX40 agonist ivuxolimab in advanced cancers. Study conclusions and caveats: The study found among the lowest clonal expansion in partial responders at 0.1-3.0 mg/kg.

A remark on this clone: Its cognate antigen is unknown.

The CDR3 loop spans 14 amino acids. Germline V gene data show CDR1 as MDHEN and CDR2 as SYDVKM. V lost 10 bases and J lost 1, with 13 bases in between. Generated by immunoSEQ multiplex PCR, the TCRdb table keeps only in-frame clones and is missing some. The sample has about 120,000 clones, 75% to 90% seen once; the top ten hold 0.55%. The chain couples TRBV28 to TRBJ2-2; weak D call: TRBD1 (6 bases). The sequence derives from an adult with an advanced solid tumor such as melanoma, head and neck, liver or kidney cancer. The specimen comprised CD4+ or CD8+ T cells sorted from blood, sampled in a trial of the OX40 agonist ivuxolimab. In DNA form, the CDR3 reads TGTGCCATCGCCCCGGGACAGAACACCGGGGAGCTGTTTTTT. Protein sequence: CAIAPGQNTGELFF.